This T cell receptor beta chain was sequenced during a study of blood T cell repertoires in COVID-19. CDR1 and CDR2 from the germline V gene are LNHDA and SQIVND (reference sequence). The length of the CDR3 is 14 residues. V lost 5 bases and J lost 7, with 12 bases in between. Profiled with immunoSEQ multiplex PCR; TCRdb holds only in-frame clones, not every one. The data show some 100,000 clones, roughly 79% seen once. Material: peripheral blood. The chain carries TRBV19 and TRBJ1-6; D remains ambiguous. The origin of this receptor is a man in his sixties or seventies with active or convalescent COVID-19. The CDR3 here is CASSWIGPNSPLHF. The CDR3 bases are TGTGCCAGTAGTTGGATTGGGCCCAATTCACCCCTCCACTTT.